The clone carrying this TCR beta chain was seen only a few times. The data derive from a study of cytomegalovirus exposure and HLA in healthy donors. Trimming left V 3 bases short and J 5 bases short, with 18 bases between. CDR3 length: 16 residues. From germline, CDR1 is SGHDT and CDR2 YYEEEE. Primers: 60 Vbeta forward and 13 Jbeta reverse. Produced via immunoSEQ multiplex PCR; TCRdb's table is partial and in-frame only. The data contain about 130,000 clones, less than 85% of them singletons. V gene TRBV5-6 combines with J gene TRBJ1-5; tentatively, D is TRBD1 (6 bases). The specimen sequenced was PBMCs. The clonotype was recovered from a man younger than 45 in good health and CMV-seronegative. CDR3 protein: CASSSLSQGYYQPQHF. DNA of the CDR3: TGTGCCAGCAGCTCCCTCTCACAGGGTTATTATCAGCCCCAGCATTTT.